This TCR beta chain was captured by sequencing in a study of cytomegalovirus exposure and HLA in healthy donors. Study outcomes and limitations: Rates of TCR association differed by HLA locus in a later analysis, with DRB1 highest and HLA-C lowest.

This clone was counted between two and nine times. Its antigen is not identified. Amplification used 60 Vbeta primers and 13 Jbeta primers. Generated by immunoSEQ multiplex PCR, the TCRdb table keeps only in-frame clones and is missing some. The repertoire holds around 150,000 clones, with about two thirds as singletons. This TCR was sampled from a middle-aged man in good health and CMV-seropositive. Sequenced material: PBMCs.

CDR3 in amino acids: CASSLSGPGDEQFF. CDR3 bases: TGTGCCAGCAGCTTAAGCGGCCCCGGGGATGAGCAGTTCTTC. This chain uses TRBV7-9 with TRBJ2-1, with D tentatively TRBD2 (5 bases). Between the trimmed V and J ends, which lost 2 bases and 8 bases, there was a span of 13 bases. Germline V gene lookup returns CDR1 SEHNR and CDR2 FQNEAQ (reference sequence). This CDR3 contains 14 residues.